This T cell receptor beta chain was documented in a study of blood T cell repertoires in COVID-19. The V end lost 8 bases, the J end lost 7 bases, and 12 bases lay between the germline ends. The CDR3 totals 13 residues. The germline CDR1 and CDR2 sequences are MNHEY and SVGAGI. In the original processing: Cell counts per sample came from amplifying reference gene primers. Clones were sequenced by immunoSEQ multiplex PCR, and TCRdb holds only the in-frame ones, with some missing. V, J and clone size are taken as reported in that table, and D and trimming were inferred from the DNA itself. The sample has fewer than 60,000 clones, about nine tenths seen once.

The material sequenced was peripheral blood. The rearrangement joins TRBV6-5 to TRBJ1-6; tentative D call: TRBD1 (6 bases). The receptor's source is a human donor with acute or convalescent COVID-19. The donor label of this sample is uncertain. This CDR3 is CASLSTGNSPLHF. CDR3 DNA: TGTGCCAGCCTATCAACAGGGAATTCACCCCTCCACTTT.